This section outlines one T cell receptor beta chain sequence together with its context. What it recognizes is unknown. This record comes from a study of CD8+ T cells in alopecia areata. Study-level results: Association of baseline CD8+ expansion with response is uncertain owing to one nonresponder. Normal scalp showed lower clonality than lesional scalp, especially alopecia totalis/universalis. Scalp sequencing also captures normal skin's resident alphabeta T cells. Compared with mice, patients displayed less clear TCR sharing, possibly for HLA-related reasons.

The sequencing template was cDNA reverse transcribed from extracted RNA. Produced via immunoSEQ multiplex PCR; TCRdb's table is partial and in-frame only. This sample has around 86,000 clones, with around three quarters found just once. The treatment denotes: oral pan-JAK inhibitor, 5-10 mg twice daily. Per the germline V gene, CDR1 is SGHNT and CDR2 is YYREEE (reference sequence). This CDR3 is built from 16 residues. The J segment lost 6 bases and the V segment lost 4 bases, leaving 13 bases of the junction unmatched. The receptor comes from a human donor with alopecia areata. The J gene is TRBJ2-1, the V gene TRBV5-4; 7 positions match TRBD2. The specimen was CD8+ T cells sorted from blood, collected between weeks 43 and 45, from a patient treated with tofacitinib. CDR3 bases: TGTGCCAGCAGCCCTTATCCCCCGGGGGGATCCAATGAGCAGTTCTTC. This codes for CASSPYPPGGSNEQFF.